This T cell receptor (beta chain) was sequenced during a study of CD8+ T cells in alopecia areata. This CDR3 contains 15 residues. Germline values: CDR1 NSHNY, CDR2 SYGAGN. Sorting of pooled cutaneous lymph node cells was based on CD4, CD8alpha, NKG2D, NKG2ACE and other markers. There are a few counts of this clone. The germline and genes are mouse ones. The read ends 4 residues shy of where the CDR3 ends; the end is completed using the germline J gene. Sequencing templates came from extracted RNA that was reverse transcribed into cDNA. Libraries were prepared by immunoSEQ multiplex PCR; TCRdb keeps only in-frame clonotypes and omits some of them. Sampling found about 6,000 clones, none seen once.

V is TRBV13-1 and J is TRBJ2-5; 9 bases are shared with TRBD2. This TCR was recovered from a C3H/HeJ mouse with alopecia areata. As its MHC haplotype, the strain has H2-k. Sequencing was done on a sample of CD8+ T cells sorted from a lymph node. The CDR3: CASSDVGGARDTQYF. CDR3 DNA (partial): TGTGCCAGCAGTGATGTTGGGGGGGCGCGAGAC.